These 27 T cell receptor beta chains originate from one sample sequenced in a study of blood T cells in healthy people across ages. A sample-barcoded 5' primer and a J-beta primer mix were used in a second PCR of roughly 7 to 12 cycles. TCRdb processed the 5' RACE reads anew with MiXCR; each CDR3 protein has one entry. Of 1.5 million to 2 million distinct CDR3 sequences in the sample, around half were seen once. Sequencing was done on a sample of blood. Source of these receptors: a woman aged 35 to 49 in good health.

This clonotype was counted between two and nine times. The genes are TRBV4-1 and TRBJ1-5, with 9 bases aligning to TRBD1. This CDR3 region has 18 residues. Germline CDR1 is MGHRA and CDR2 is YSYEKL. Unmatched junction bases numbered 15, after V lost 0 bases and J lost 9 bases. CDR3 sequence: CASSQEGVGQGPSLPQHF. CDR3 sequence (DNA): TGCGCCAGCAGCCAAGAAGGGGTGGGACAGGGTCCGTCATTGCCCCAGCATTTT.

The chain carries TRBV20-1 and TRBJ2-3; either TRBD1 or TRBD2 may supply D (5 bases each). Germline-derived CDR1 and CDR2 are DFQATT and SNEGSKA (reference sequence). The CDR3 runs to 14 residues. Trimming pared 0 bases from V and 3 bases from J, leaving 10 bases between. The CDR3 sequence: CSARDLWGTDTQYF. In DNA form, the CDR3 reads TGCAGTGCTAGAGACCTGTGGGGGACAGATACGCAGTATTTT.

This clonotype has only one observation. This CDR3 reads CASSAPTSGGIQNEQFF. In DNA, the CDR3 is TGCGCCAGCAGCGCCCCGACTAGCGGGGGGATACAGAATGAGCAGTTCTTC. The chain carries TRBV5-1 and TRBJ2-1, with 13 positions matching TRBD2. The V segment lost 4 bases and the J segment 7 bases; nucleotides outside the gene matches: 11. The CDR3 runs to 17 residues. Germline CDR1 SGHRS, CDR2 YFSETQ.

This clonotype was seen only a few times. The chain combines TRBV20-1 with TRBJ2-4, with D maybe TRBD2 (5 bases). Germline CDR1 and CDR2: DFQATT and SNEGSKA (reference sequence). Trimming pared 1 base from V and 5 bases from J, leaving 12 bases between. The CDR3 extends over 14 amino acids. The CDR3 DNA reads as TGCAGTGCTAGAGGCGGGTACGGTCAAAACATTCAGTACTTC. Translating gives CSARGGYGQNIQYF.

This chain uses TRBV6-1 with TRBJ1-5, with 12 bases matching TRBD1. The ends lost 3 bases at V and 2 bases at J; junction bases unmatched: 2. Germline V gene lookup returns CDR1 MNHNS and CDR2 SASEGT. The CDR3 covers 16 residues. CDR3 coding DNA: TGTGCCAGCAGTGAGGGGACAGGGGGCGGCAATCAGCCCCAGCATTTT. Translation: CASSEGTGGGNQPQHF.

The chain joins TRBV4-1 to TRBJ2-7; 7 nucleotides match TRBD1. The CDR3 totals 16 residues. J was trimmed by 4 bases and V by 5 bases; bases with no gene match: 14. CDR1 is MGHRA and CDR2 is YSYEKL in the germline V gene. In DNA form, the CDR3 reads TGCGCCAGCAGCTGGCCGGAACAGGGGATTGGGTACGAGCAGTACTTC. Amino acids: CASSWPEQGIGYEQYF.

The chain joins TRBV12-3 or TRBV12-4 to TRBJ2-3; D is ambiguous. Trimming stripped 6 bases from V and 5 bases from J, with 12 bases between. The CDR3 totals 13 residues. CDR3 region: CASSRAKGDTQYF. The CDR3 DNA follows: TGTGCCAGCAGCAGAGCGAAGGGAGATACGCAGTATTTT.

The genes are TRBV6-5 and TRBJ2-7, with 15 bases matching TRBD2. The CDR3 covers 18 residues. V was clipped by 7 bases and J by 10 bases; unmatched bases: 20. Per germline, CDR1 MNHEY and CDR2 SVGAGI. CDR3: CASTNSGTSGGFLAAQYF. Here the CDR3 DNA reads TGTGCCAGCACTAACTCCGGGACTAGCGGGGGGTTTTTGGCGGCCCAGTACTTC.

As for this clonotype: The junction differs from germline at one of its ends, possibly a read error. In DNA form, the CDR3 reads TGTGCCAGCAGCCCGACTAGCATGGAGACCCAGTACTTT. This codes for CASSPTSMETQYF. This chain connects TRBV7-2 to TRBJ2-7, with 7 bases that match TRBD2. The length of the CDR3 is 13 residues. From germline, CDR1 is SGHTA and CDR2 FQGNSA.

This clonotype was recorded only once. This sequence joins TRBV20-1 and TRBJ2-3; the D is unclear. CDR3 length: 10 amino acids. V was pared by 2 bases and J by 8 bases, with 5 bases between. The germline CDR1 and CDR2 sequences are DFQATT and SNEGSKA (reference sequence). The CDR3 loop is CSARFLTQYF. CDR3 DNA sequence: TGCAGTGCTAGATTCCTTACGCAGTATTTT.

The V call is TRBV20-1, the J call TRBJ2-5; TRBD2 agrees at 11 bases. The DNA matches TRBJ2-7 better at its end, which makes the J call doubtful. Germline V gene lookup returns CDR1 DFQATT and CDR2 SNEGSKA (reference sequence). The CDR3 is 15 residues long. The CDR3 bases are TGCAGTGCTAGGACTAGCGGGATGCGAGTGGTCGAGCAGTACTTC. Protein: CSARTSGMRVVEQYF.

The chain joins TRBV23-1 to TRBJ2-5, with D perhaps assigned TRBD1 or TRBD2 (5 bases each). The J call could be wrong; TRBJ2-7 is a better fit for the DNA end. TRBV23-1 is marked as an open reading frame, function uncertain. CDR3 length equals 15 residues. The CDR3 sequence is CASSHPGPGLDEQYF. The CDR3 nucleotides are TGCGCCAGCAGTCATCCGGGACCAGGGCTGGACGAGCAGTACTTC.

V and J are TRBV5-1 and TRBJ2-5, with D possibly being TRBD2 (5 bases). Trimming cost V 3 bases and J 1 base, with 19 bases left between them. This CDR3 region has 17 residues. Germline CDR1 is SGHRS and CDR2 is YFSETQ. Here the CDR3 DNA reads TGCGCCAGCAGCTCGAGGGTTGGGAGTTGGGGCCAAGAGACCCAGTACTTC. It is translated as CASSSRVGSWGQETQYF.

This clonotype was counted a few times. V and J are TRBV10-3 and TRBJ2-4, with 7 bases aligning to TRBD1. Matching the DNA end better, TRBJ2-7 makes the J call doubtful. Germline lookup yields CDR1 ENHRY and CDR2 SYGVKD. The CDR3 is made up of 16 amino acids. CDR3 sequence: CAISDTGARISYEQYF. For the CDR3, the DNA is TGTGCCATCAGTGATACAGGGGCTCGGATATCCTACGAGCAGTACTTC.

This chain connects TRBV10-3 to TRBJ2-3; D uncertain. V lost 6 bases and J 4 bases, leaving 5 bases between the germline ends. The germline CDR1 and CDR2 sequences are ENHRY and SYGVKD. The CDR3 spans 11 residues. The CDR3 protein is CAIRASDTQYF. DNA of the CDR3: TGTGCCATCAGGGCCTCAGATACGCAGTATTTT.

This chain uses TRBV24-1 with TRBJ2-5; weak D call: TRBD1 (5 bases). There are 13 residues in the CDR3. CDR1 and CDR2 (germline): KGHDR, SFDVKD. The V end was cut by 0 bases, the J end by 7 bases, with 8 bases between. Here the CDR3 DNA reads TGTGCCACCAGTGATTTGCAGGGTGGGACCCAGTACTTC. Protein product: CATSDLQGGTQYF.

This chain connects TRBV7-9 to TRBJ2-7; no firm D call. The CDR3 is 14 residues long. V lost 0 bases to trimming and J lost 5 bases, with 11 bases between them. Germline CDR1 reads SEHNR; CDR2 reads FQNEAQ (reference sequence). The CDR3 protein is CASSLAFSRNEQYF. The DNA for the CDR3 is TGTGCCAGCAGCTTAGCGTTTAGCAGGAACGAGCAGTACTTC. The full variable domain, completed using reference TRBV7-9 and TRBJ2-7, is DTGVSQNPRHKITKRGQNVTFRCDPISEHNRLYWYRQTLGQGPEFLTYFQNEAQLEKSRLLSDRFSAERPKGSFSTLEIQRTEQGDSAMYLCASSLAFSRNEQYFGPGTRLTVT.

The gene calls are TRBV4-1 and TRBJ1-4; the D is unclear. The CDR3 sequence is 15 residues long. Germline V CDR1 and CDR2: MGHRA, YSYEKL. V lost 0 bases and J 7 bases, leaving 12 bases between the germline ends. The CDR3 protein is CASSQDGTGSEKLFF. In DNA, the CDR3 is TGCGCCAGCAGCCAAGATGGAACTGGAAGTGAAAAACTGTTTTTT.

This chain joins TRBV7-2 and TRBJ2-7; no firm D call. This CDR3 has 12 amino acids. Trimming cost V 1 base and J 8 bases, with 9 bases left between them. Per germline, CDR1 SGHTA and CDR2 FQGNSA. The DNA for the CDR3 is TGTGCCAGCAGCTTAGGGGCGCAGCAGCAGTACTTC. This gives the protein CASSLGAQQQYF. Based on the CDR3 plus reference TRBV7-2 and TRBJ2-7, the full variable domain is GAGVSQSPSNKVTEKGKDVELRCDPISGHTALYWYRQSLGQGLEFLIYFQGNSAPDKSGLPSDRFSAERTGGSVSTLTIQRTQQEDSAVYLCASSLGAQQQYFGPGTRLTVT.

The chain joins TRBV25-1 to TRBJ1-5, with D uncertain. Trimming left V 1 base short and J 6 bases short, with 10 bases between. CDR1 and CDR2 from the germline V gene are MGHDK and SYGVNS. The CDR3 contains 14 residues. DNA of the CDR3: TGTGCCAGCAGTGAATCATGGCTCGGTCAGCCCCAGCATTTT. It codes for CASSESWLGQPQHF.

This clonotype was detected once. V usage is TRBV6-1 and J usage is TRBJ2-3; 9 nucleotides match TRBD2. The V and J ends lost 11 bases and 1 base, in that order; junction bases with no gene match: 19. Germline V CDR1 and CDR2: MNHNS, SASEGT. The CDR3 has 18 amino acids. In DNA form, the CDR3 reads TGTGCCTCCCAGGAGGACTGGCGGGGGGGCCTTGGCACAGATACGCAGTATTTT. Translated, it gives CASQEDWRGGLGTDTQYF.

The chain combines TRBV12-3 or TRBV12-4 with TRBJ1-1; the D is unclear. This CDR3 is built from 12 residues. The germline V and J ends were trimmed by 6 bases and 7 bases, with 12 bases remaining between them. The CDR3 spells CASRTMENEAFF. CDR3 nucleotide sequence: TGTGCCAGCAGAACCATGGAGAATGAAGCTTTCTTT.

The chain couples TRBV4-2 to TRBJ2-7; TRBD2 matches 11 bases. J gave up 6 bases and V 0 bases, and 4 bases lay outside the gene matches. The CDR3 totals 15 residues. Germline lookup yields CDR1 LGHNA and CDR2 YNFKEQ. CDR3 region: CASSQELAGESEQYF. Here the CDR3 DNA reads TGTGCCAGCAGCCAAGAACTAGCGGGGGAAAGCGAGCAGTACTTC.

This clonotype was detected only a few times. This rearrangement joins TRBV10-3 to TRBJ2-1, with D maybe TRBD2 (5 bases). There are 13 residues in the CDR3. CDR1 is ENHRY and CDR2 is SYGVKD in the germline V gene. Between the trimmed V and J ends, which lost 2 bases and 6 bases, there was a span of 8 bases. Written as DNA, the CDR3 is TGTGCCATCAGTGAGCGGGGTACCAATGAGCAGTTCTTC. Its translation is CAISERGTNEQFF.

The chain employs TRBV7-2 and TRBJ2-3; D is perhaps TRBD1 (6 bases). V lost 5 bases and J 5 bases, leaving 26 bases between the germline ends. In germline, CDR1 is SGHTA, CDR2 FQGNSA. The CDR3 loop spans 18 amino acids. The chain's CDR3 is CASSRQPGLLRGGDTQYF. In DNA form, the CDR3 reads TGTGCCAGCAGCCGCCAGCCTGGGCTCCTCAGGGGTGGAGATACGCAGTATTTT.

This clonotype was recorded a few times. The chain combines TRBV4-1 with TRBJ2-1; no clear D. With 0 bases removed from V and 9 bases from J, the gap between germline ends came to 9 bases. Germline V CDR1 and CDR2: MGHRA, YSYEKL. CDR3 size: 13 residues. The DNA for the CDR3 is TGCGCCAGCAGCCAAGAAATATCCAGTGAGCAGTTCTTC. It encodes CASSQEISSEQFF.

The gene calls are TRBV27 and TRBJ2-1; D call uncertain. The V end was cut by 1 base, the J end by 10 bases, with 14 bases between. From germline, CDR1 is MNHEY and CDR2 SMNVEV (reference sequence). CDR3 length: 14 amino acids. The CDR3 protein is CASSLLGNGYEQFF. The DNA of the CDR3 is TGTGCCAGCAGTTTATTGGGTAACGGCTACGAGCAGTTCTTC.